This T cell receptor beta chain was documented in a study of cytomegalovirus exposure and HLA in healthy donors. Although they were nominally healthy when sampled, donors likely had unrecorded immune exposures. The primer mix had 60 Vbeta and 13 Jbeta primers. TCRdb's copy holds only in-frame clones and misses some; the assay was immunoSEQ multiplex PCR. The data contain about 150,000 clones, 68% of them singletons. Trimming shortened V by 6 bases and J by 6 bases, and 18 bases separated the two germline ends. The CDR3 contains 15 residues. Germline V gene sequence: CDR1 LNHDA, CDR2 SQIVND (reference sequence).

Material: PBMCs. The receptor was isolated from a man in his 60s in good health and CMV-seronegative. This rearrangement joins TRBV19 to TRBJ1-5; D might be TRBD1 (5 bases). CDR3 region: CASRLGGGASQPQHF. In DNA, the CDR3 is TGTGCCAGTAGACTCGGTGGAGGGGCAAGTCAGCCCCAGCATTTT.